The T cell receptor beta chain described here comes from a study of vaccination effects on CD4 cells after COVID-19. Turning to the study itself: Subjects were given two BNT162b2 or mRNA-1273 vaccine doses. Regarding the study as a whole: Clones of infection and vaccine origin contracted markedly late after vaccination. The study had few convalescent patients and no early post-infection timepoints.

Turning to this clone: The antigen remains undetermined.

Data came from immunoSEQ multiplex PCR; TCRdb stores just in-frame clones and leaves some out. This sample carries tens of thousands of clones, approximately 78% of them seen once, and the ten largest clones take around 25%. V lost 3 bases and J 4 bases, leaving 12 bases between the germline ends. Looked up from germline, CDR1 is SQVTM and CDR2 is ANQGSEA. CDR3 size: 13 residues. It was after nine to eleven days of culture that CD4+ T cells were isolated. IL-2 medium supplanted half the medium on days 3 and 7. This receptor was taken from a human donor who had a prior SARS-CoV-2 infection. The source material was CD4+ T cells from PBMCs cultured without peptide, sampled before COVID-19 vaccination. This rearrangement joins TRBV29-1 to TRBJ2-5; the D is unclear. The CDR3: CSVDPGWTETQYF. As DNA, the CDR3 is TGCAGCGTTGATCCTGGTTGGACAGAGACCCAGTACTTC. Using reference TRBV29-1 and TRBJ2-5 for the parts outside the CDR3, the full variable domain is SAVISQKPSRDICQRGTSLTIQCQVDSQVTMMFWYRQQPGQSLTLIATANQGSEATYESGFVIDKFPISRPNLTFSTLTVSNMSPEDSSIYLCSVDPGWTETQYFGPGTRLLVL.